The source of this T cell receptor (beta chain) is a study of cytomegalovirus exposure and HLA in healthy donors. Study results and limitations: Further analysis was carried out later, and it showed several of the most significant clusters appearing linked to common viral pathogens.

This clone has only a few counts. Its antigen is not known. The PCR was carried out with 60 Vbeta primers and 13 Jbeta primers. The method was immunoSEQ multiplex PCR; TCRdb's version includes in-frame clones alone and lacks a portion of them. The sample has around 67,000 clones; around 72% are singletons. V lost 2 bases and J 6 bases, leaving 20 bases between the germline ends. Per germline, CDR1 SGDLS and CDR2 YYNGEE. The CDR3 covers 17 residues. This sequence was found in a woman aged 25-40 years in good health and CMV-seropositive. The sequenced material came from PBMCs. The chain has TRBV9 and TRBJ1-4, with D possibly being TRBD1 (5 bases). CDR3 nucleotide sequence: TGTGCCAGCAGCGTTGGGTTAGGGGCAGGCCGAGATGAAAAACTGTTTTTT. Protein product: CASSVGLGAGRDEKLFF.